This entry lists 21 T cell receptor beta chains sequenced from one sample in a study of control samples from healthy donors and cancer patients. Clones were sequenced by immunoSEQ multiplex PCR, and TCRdb holds only the in-frame ones, with some missing. This table lists fewer than 250,000 clones. The sample consisted of blood. These receptors were taken from a woman in her twenties or thirties in good health.

This chain joins TRBV18 and TRBJ1-5; D gene unclear. The germline V gene has CDR1 KGHSH and CDR2 LQKENI. V was cut by 3 bases and J by 0 bases, with 6 bases left in between. This CDR3 has 14 residues. This CDR3 is CASSPPYSNQPQHF. The CDR3 DNA follows: TGTGCCAGCTCACCGCCGTATAGCAATCAGCCCCAGCATTTT.

The rearrangement joins TRBV5-1 to TRBJ2-1, with 9 nucleotides matching TRBD2. Trimming cost V 4 bases and J 0 bases; bases outside gene matches: 5. Germline CDR1 is SGHRS and CDR2 is YFSETQ. CDR3 size: 16 residues. CDR3 loop: CASSIVAGASYNEQFF. In nucleotides, the CDR3 is TGCGCCAGCAGCATAGTAGCGGGGGCCTCCTACAATGAGCAGTTCTTC.

The rearrangement joins TRBV7-2 to TRBJ2-3; possible D gene TRBD2, 6 bases. The CDR3 is 16 amino acids. The germline V and J ends were trimmed by 2 bases and 0 bases, with 12 bases remaining between them. Per germline, CDR1 SGHTA and CDR2 FQGNSA. CDR3 DNA: TGTGCCAGCAGCTTACTGGGACTCCGTAGCACAGATACGCAGTATTTT. As protein: CASSLLGLRSTDTQYF.

The chain combines TRBV7-3 with TRBJ2-2, with 10 bases matching TRBD2. The CDR3 runs 17 residues. Germline loops: CDR1 SGHTA, CDR2 FQGTGA. J gave up 7 bases and V 5 bases, and 13 bases lay outside the gene matches. In DNA, the CDR3 is TGTGCCAGCAGCCCCCTAGCGGGGGTGGTCCCGGGCGGGGAGCTGTTTTTT. Translation gives CASSPLAGVVPGGELFF.

The V and J genes are TRBV5-1 and TRBJ1-2; 10 bases are shared with TRBD1. The CDR3 loop spans 14 amino acids. The germline V gene encodes CDR1 SGHRS and CDR2 YFSETQ. The J segment lost 6 bases and the V segment lost 4 bases, leaving 6 bases of the junction unmatched. The CDR3 nucleotides are TGCGCCAGCAGCATGGGACAGGGGACGGATGGCTACACCTTC. Translating it yields CASSMGQGTDGYTF.

The gene calls are TRBV18 and TRBJ1-1; D remains unclear. Germline V CDR1 and CDR2: KGHSH, LQKENI. V was pared by 2 bases and J by 1 base, with 11 bases between. The CDR3 totals 15 residues. DNA for the CDR3: TGTGCCAGCTCACCAGATCTTAACTCGAACACTGAAGCTTTCTTT. Translated, it gives CASSPDLNSNTEAFF.

Comment on this clone: Other DNA sequences in this sample translate to the same CDR3. V and J are TRBV5-1 and TRBJ1-2; D not certain. The germline CDR1 and CDR2 sequences are SGHRS and YFSETQ. V was clipped by 0 bases and J by 4 bases, with 4 bases between them. The CDR3 covers 12 residues. In nucleotides, the CDR3 is TGCGCCAGCAGCTTGGGGGCCTATGGCTACACCTTC. It is translated as CASSLGAYGYTF.

The CDR3 here is CASSLLASGGARGETQYF. Written as DNA, the CDR3 is TGTGCCAGCAGTTTATTGGCTAGCGGGGGGGCTAGGGGAGAGACCCAGTACTTC. The chain combines TRBV27 with TRBJ2-5; 12 bases are shared with TRBD2. CDR1 is MNHEY and CDR2 is SMNVEV in the germline V gene (reference sequence). The CDR3 contains 18 residues. The V gene end was trimmed by 1 base and the J gene end by 4 bases; junction bases not matched to a gene: 10.

The rearrangement uses TRBV30 and TRBJ1-5, with no clear D. The CDR3 totals 17 residues. Germline CDR1 reads GTSNPN; CDR2 reads SVGIG (reference sequence). V was trimmed by 4 bases and J by 4 bases, leaving 23 bases between them. The CDR3 region is CAWTQPGLLRINQPQHF. DNA for the CDR3: TGTGCCTGGACACAACCTGGTCTCTTACGAATTAATCAGCCCCAGCATTTT.

The rearrangement joins TRBV19 to TRBJ2-2, with 9 bases matching TRBD1. This CDR3 is built from 17 residues. Germline V gives CDR1 LNHDA, CDR2 SQIVND (reference sequence). V was pared by 5 bases and J by 1 base, with 8 bases of the junction left unmatched. Here the CDR3 reads CASSQGTGMKNTGELFF. The CDR3 DNA follows: TGTGCCAGTAGTCAGGGGACAGGGATGAAGAACACCGGGGAGCTGTTTTTT.

The chain employs TRBV25-1 and TRBJ1-2; TRBD1 might be the D (5 bases). CDR3 length equals 15 residues. The V end lost 3 bases, the J end lost 4 bases, and 15 bases lay between the germline ends. Germline CDR1 is MGHDK and CDR2 is SYGVNS. This CDR3 reads CASSEIGTDSYGYTF. CDR3 in DNA: TGTGCCAGCAGTGAGATAGGGACGGACTCCTATGGCTACACCTTC.

The chain links TRBV6-5 to TRBJ1-6; no clear D. Germline V CDR1 and CDR2: MNHEY, SVGAGI. Trimming pared 0 bases from V and 13 bases from J, leaving 13 bases between. This CDR3 is built from 14 residues. CDR3 coding DNA: TGTGCCAGCAGTTACTCCCTCCCGGCTTCTCCCCTCCACTTT. Translation gives CASSYSLPASPLHF.

The genes are TRBV7-2 and TRBJ1-2, with 7 bases fitting TRBD1. V was pared by 4 bases and J by 2 bases, with 1 base of the junction left unmatched. Germline CDR1 reads SGHTA; CDR2 reads FQGNSA. The CDR3 consists of 13 residues. CDR3 DNA sequence: TGTGCCAGCAGCTGGGGACAGAACTATGGCTACACCTTC. As protein: CASSWGQNYGYTF. Supplemented by reference TRBV7-2 and TRBJ1-2, the full variable domain reads GAGVSQSPSNKVTEKGKDVELRCDPISGHTALYWYRQSLGQGLEFLIYFQGNSAPDKSGLPSDRFSAERTGGSVSTLTIQRTQQEDSAVYLCASSWGQNYGYTFGSGTRLTVV.

V gene TRBV7-9 combines with J gene TRBJ2-5; TRBD2 matches at 10 bases. Germline values: CDR1 SEHNR, CDR2 FQNEAQ (reference sequence). The junction had 5 bases not matched to a gene; V was cut back by 5 bases and J by 5 bases. CDR3 length equals 14 residues. CDR3 in amino acids: CASSGSGGPETQYF. CDR3 DNA sequence: TGTGCCAGCAGCGGTAGCGGGGGGCCGGAGACCCAGTACTTC.

The genes are TRBV18 and TRBJ2-3; a possible D gene is TRBD2 (5 bases). Germline CDR1 is KGHSH and CDR2 is LQKENI. The CDR3 runs to 15 residues. Trimming removed 6 bases from V and 4 bases from J, with 17 bases in between. The CDR3 reads CASSGRENRADTQYF. The CDR3 nucleotides are TGTGCCAGCTCGGGCCGGGAAAATCGGGCAGATACGCAGTATTTT.

The V and J genes are TRBV6-2 or TRBV6-3 and TRBJ1-5; D is unclear. Trimming shortened V by 5 bases and J by 0 bases, and 11 bases separated the two germline ends. The CDR3 is made up of 15 amino acids. Germline CDR1 reads MNHEY; CDR2 reads SVGEGT. CDR3 residues: CASSQGSGSNQPQHF. CDR3 coding DNA: TGTGCCAGCAGTCAAGGATCCGGTAGCAATCAGCCCCAGCATTTT.

V is TRBV6-6 and J is TRBJ2-7; TRBD1 aligns across 8 bases. V was clipped by 5 bases and J by 5 bases; unmatched bases: 17. This CDR3 region has 17 residues. Germline V CDR1 and CDR2: MNHNY, SVGAGI (reference sequence). The CDR3 loop is CASSPGQGAPFLHEQYF. The DNA of the CDR3 is TGTGCCAGCAGTCCCGGACAGGGTGCCCCCTTTCTACACGAGCAGTACTTC.

This rearrangement joins TRBV7-3 to TRBJ2-1; 8 bases are shared with TRBD1. Germline V gives CDR1 SGHTA, CDR2 FQGTGA. Losses at the gene ends were 1 base for V and 5 bases for J; bases not matched to a gene: 13. CDR3 size: 18 residues. The CDR3 reads CASSLNGDRLVSHNEQFF. The CDR3 DNA reads TGTGCCAGCAGCTTAAACGGGGACAGGCTGGTTTCCCACAATGAGCAGTTCTTC.

In the case of this clone: Distinct nucleotide sequences in the sample also encode this CDR3. J is TRBJ1-5 and V is TRBV5-1, with a tentative D call TRBD1 (5 bases). CDR1 and CDR2 (germline): SGHRS, YFSETQ. Trimming stripped 1 base from V and 7 bases from J, with 15 bases between. The CDR3 length is 15 residues. The CDR3 region has the DNA TGCGCCAGCAGCTTGCTGGTCGGGGGGGGGCAGCCCCAGCATTTT. As protein: CASSLLVGGGQPQHF.

The rearrangement joins TRBV11-2 to TRBJ1-1; 7 positions match TRBD1. Germline CDR1 and CDR2: SGHAT and FQNNGV. CDR3 length: 16 amino acids. V gave up 5 bases and J gave up 0 bases; unmatched junction bases: 9. The CDR3 nucleotides read TGTGCCAGCAGCCCAGGGGGTTGGTACATGAACACTGAAGCTTTCTTT. Translation gives CASSPGGWYMNTEAFF.

The chain employs TRBV11-2 and TRBJ1-5; no clear D. The CDR3 loop spans 13 amino acids. The germline V and J ends were trimmed by 5 bases and 6 bases, with 11 bases remaining between them. The germline V gene has CDR1 SGHAT and CDR2 FQNNGV. CDR3 nucleotides: TGTGCCAGCAGCCAAGAGGTGATTCAGCCCCAGCATTTT. Translated: CASSQEVIQPQHF.